The present entry profiles one TCR beta chain with its context. This sample is part of a study of blood T cell repertoires in COVID-19. Study information: The United States, Italy and Spain supplied acute and convalescent COVID-19 samples. T cells, B-cell-depleted T cells, or PBMCs provided the cDNA or gDNA that served as material.

Trimming left V 6 bases short and J 0 bases short, with 9 bases between. The germline CDR1 and CDR2 sequences are SEHNR and FQNEAQ (reference sequence). The CDR3 runs 15 residues. In the source study's methods: Amplification with reference gene primers provided the estimates of nucleated cell counts. The repertoire was sequenced with immunoSEQ multiplex PCR; TCRdb's copy has only in-frame clones and lacks some. D and trimming come from the DNA, and the V and J calls and clone size come from that table. This table holds a few hundred thousand clones, around 84% found once. V usage is TRBV7-9 and J usage is TRBJ2-6, with D uncertain. The sequenced material came from peripheral blood. This sequence originates from a young man with active or convalescent COVID-19. The CDR3 is CASSSSISGANVLTF. The CDR3 region has the DNA TGTGCCAGCAGTTCTAGTATCTCTGGGGCCAACGTCCTGACTTTC.